This passage covers 31 T cell receptor beta chains from one sample sequenced in a study of regulatory T cells in long-lasting Graves disease. This sample's time point: newly diagnosed GD, antithyroid drugs for less than 3 months. PBMC RNA was the source of the TCR library. Construction of the TCR beta libraries employed iRepertoire HTBI primers in conjunction with Arm-PCR of CDR3 regions. TCRdb redid the calling of the multiplex PCR reads with MiXCR, one entry per CDR3 protein. Of 250,000 or so distinct CDR3 sequences listed, roughly a fifth are singletons. This material consisted of peripheral blood mononuclear cells (PBMCs), taken at new diagnosis, from a patient treated with antithyroid drugs. These receptors came from a female donor with Graves disease.

This clonotype was detected ten times or more. V gene TRBV12-5 combines with J gene TRBJ1-2; 7 bases align to TRBD1. Trimming cost V 3 bases and J 1 base; bases outside gene matches: 2. Germline lookup yields CDR1 LGHNT and CDR2 FRNRAP. The CDR3 sequence is 14 residues long. The CDR3 DNA sequence: TGTGCTAGTGGTTTCAACAGGGGTAACTATGGCTACACCTTC. Translating it yields CASGFNRGNYGYTF.

The chain has TRBV11-2 and TRBJ2-5, with 12 nucleotides matching TRBD1. After removal of 5 bases from V and 5 bases from J, the junction contained 6 bases not matched to a gene. Germline V gene sequence: CDR1 SGHAT, CDR2 FQNNGV. The CDR3 consists of 15 residues. CDR3 loop: CASSQGTGGGETQYF. The CDR3 DNA reads TGTGCCAGCAGCCAAGGGACAGGGGGCGGGGAGACCCAGTACTTC. Combining the CDR3 with reference TRBV11-2 and TRBJ2-5 gives the whole variable domain EAGVAQSPRYKIIEKRQSVAFWCNPISGHATLYWYQQILGQGPKLLIQFQNNGVVDDSQLPKDRFSAERLKGVDSTLKIQPAKLEDSAVYLCASSQGTGGGETQYFGPGTRLLVL.

A note on this clonotype: Just one base apart from a much larger clone, this may be a read error. The CDR3 DNA is TGTGCCAGCAGTTTCACCGGGACCCCGCTGTACGAGCAGTACTTC. It is translated as CASSFTGTPLYEQYF. The chain has TRBV6-2 or TRBV6-3 and TRBJ2-7; the D call may be TRBD1 or TRBD2 (5 bases each). CDR1 is MNHEY and CDR2 is SVGEGT in the germline V gene. This CDR3 region has 15 residues. Trimming took off 4 bases at V and 4 bases at J, with 17 bases between the two ends.

The V call is TRBV5-1, the J call TRBJ1-2; D is perhaps TRBD1 (6 bases). The CDR3 is 13 amino acids. Per the germline V gene, CDR1 is SGHRS and CDR2 is YFSETQ. V lost 3 bases, J lost 3 bases, and 9 bases lay in between. As DNA, the CDR3 is TGCGCCAGCAGCTGGGGGGGGCACTATGGCTACACCTTC. It codes for CASSWGGHYGYTF.

This clonotype was seen repeatedly, ten times or more. The J gene is TRBJ2-5, the V gene TRBV2, with 8 bases lining up with TRBD1. The DNA end favors TRBJ2-1, so the J call may be wrong. The CDR3 has 13 residues. In germline, CDR1 is SNHLY, CDR2 FYNNEI. The CDR3 sequence: CASRTGEDNEQFF. The CDR3 coding sequence is TGTGCCAGCAGGACAGGGGAAGACAATGAGCAGTTCTTC.

There are many counts of this clonotype. The V and J genes are TRBV24-1 and TRBJ2-7; D is undetermined. CDR1 is KGHDR, CDR2 SFDVKD, per germline. CDR3 length: 13 residues. V lost 0 bases, J lost 3 bases, and 5 bases lay in between. CDR3 residues: CATSDLMGYEQYF. The DNA for the CDR3 is TGTGCCACCAGTGATTTGATGGGCTACGAGCAGTACTTC.

In this sample, this clonotype turned up many times. The chain has TRBV6-2 or TRBV6-3 and TRBJ2-7; D is unresolved. Germline CDR1 and CDR2: MNHEY and SVGEGT. V dropped 2 bases and J dropped 6 bases, with 8 bases sitting between them. CDR3 length equals 12 residues. In DNA form, the CDR3 reads TGTGCCAGCAGTTACCCTTGGTCCGAGCAGTACTTC. Translating gives CASSYPWSEQYF.

The chain has TRBV9 and TRBJ2-3; 8 nucleotides agree with TRBD2. The ends lost 3 bases at V and 3 bases at J; junction bases unmatched: 9. The CDR3 is made up of 16 amino acids. Looked up from germline, CDR1 is SGDLS and CDR2 is YYNGEE. The CDR3 here is CASSGDGGGMTDTQYF. The CDR3 DNA sequence: TGTGCCAGCAGCGGGGATGGCGGGGGGATGACAGATACGCAGTATTTT.

There are many counts of this clonotype. This sequence joins TRBV12-3 or TRBV12-4 and TRBJ1-2; TRBD1 matches at 9 bases. V shed 7 bases, J shed 5 bases, and the junction held 5 bases outside the gene matches. This CDR3 spans 13 amino acids. The CDR3 DNA reads TGTGCCAGCACGCTACAGGGGGCGTATGGCTACACCTTC. Residues: CASTLQGAYGYTF.

About this clonotype itself: This probably arose from a read error, given a far larger clone one base away. Since the CDR3 does not end with the conserved phenylalanine or tryptophan, this likely comes from a read error. The chain recombines TRBV6-4 with TRBJ1-1; D is unresolved. The V gene's germline CDR1 is MRHNA and CDR2 SNTAGT. The CDR3 consists of 12 residues. The ends were cut back, 7 bases at V and 3 bases at J, with 9 bases in the middle. The CDR3 coding sequence is TGTGCCAGCACCCTCGGTGACACTGAAGCTTTCCTT. Translated: CASTLGDTEAFL.

This clonotype was found many times. The chain couples TRBV13 to TRBJ2-6, with a possible D match to TRBD1 (5 bases). Germline CDR1 is PRHDT and CDR2 is FYEKMQ (reference sequence). This CDR3 is built from 17 residues. Trimming took off 1 base at V and 0 bases at J, with 10 bases between the two ends. CDR3 loop: CASSLVRGSSGANVLTF. CDR3 DNA: TGTGCCAGCAGCTTAGTAAGGGGAAGCTCTGGGGCCAACGTCCTGACTTTC.

Points on this clonotype: With a much larger clone just one base away, this may be a read error. The V and J genes are TRBV9 and TRBJ1-6, with no clear D. The CDR3 sequence is 14 residues long. Per germline, CDR1 SGDLS and CDR2 YYNGEE. The CDR3 DNA reads as TGTGCCGGCAGCGTAGAACAAAGGGATTCACCCCTCCACTTT. This encodes CAGSVEQRDSPLHF.

This clonotype was observed at least ten times. The chain combines TRBV9 with TRBJ2-3; D perhaps matches TRBD2 (5 bases). The CDR3 length is 16 residues. Germline-derived CDR1 and CDR2 are SGDLS and YYNGEE. Deletions cut 4 bases from V and 0 bases from J, with 15 bases between. CDR3: CASSPGVLASTDTQYF. CDR3 bases: TGTGCCAGCAGCCCCGGGGTGTTAGCTAGCACAGATACGCAGTATTTT.

This chain connects TRBV5-1 to TRBJ1-1, with D tentatively TRBD1 (5 bases). Trimming took 10 bases from V and 8 from J, leaving 24 bases between them. Germline V gene sequence: CDR1 SGHRS, CDR2 YFSETQ. The CDR3 covers 14 residues. The CDR3, as DNA: TGCGCCTGCTCCAACGGTCGGACAACAACAGAAGCTTTCTTT. Translating it yields CACSNGRTTTEAFF.

This clonotype was counted a few times. A much larger clone sits a single nucleotide away, making a read error possible. J is TRBJ1-5 and V is TRBV12-3 or TRBV12-4; possibly TRBD1 for D (5 bases). This CDR3 is 15 amino acids long. The CDR3 is CTSSYSGSSNQPQHF. CDR3 nucleotides: TGTACCAGCAGTTACTCAGGGTCCAGCAATCAGCCCCAGCATTTT.

This clonotype was detected ten times or more. The chain recombines TRBV28 with TRBJ2-1; D gene unclear. This CDR3 is built from 11 residues. Trimming left V 3 bases short and J 11 bases short, with 8 bases between. Germline V CDR1 and CDR2: MDHEN, SYDVKM. CDR3 bases: TGTGCCAGCAGTTTCGGGCGGAAGCAGTTCTTC. This translates into CASSFGRKQFF.

Notes on this clonotype: A far larger clone is one base from this, pointing to a likely read error. The chain joins TRBV2 to TRBJ2-1, with 7 bases that match TRBD1. V lost 2 bases, J lost 10 bases, and 8 bases stayed unmatched. The V gene's germline CDR1 is SNHLY and CDR2 FYNNEI. This CDR3 spans 14 amino acids. CDR3 nucleotides: TGTGCCAGCAGTGAACACAGGGGAAGACGCGAGCAGTTCTTC. Encoded protein: CASSEHRGRREQFF.

As regards this clonotype: A single base separates this from a much larger clone, so it may be a read error. The J gene is TRBJ2-7, the V gene TRBV7-2, with 8 bases fitting TRBD1. Germline V CDR1 and CDR2: SGHTA, FQGNSA. This CDR3 region has 19 residues. The DNA of the CDR3 is TGCGCCAGCAGCCAAGAGTGGCCTAGCAGGGGGCGGTACTCCTACGAGCAGTACTTC. Amino acid sequence: CASSQEWPSRGRYSYEQYF. Complete variable domain (other parts from reference TRBV7-2 and TRBJ2-7): GAGVSQSPSNKVTEKGKDVELRCDPISGHTALYWYRQSLGQGLEFLIYFQGNSAPDKSGLPSDRFSAERTGGSVSTLTIQRTQQEDSAVYLCASSQEWPSRGRYSYEQYFGPGTRLTVT.

In this sample, this clonotype turned up many times. The rearrangement links TRBV28 to TRBJ2-7; D uncertain. The CDR3 extends over 17 amino acids. The V gene's germline CDR1 is MDHEN and CDR2 SYDVKM. Trimming removed 3 bases from V and 3 bases from J, with 21 bases in between. CDR3 sequence reads: CASSFPTQSPEGYEQYF. DNA for the CDR3: TGTGCCAGCAGTTTCCCCACCCAAAGCCCCGAAGGCTACGAGCAGTACTTC.

Ten or more counts support this clonotype. The chain is built from TRBV29-1 and TRBJ2-7; TRBD1 might be the D (6 bases). Germline V gene sequence: CDR1 SQVTM, CDR2 ANQGSEA. Trimming pared 4 bases from V and 1 base from J, leaving 11 bases between. This CDR3 region has 13 residues. The CDR3 bases are TGCAGCGTTGCGGACAGTCTTTCCTACGAGCAGTACTTC. Translation gives CSVADSLSYEQYF.

A word on this clonotype: A much more abundant neighbour one base away suggests this may be a read error. The V gene is TRBV18, the J gene TRBJ2-1; D might be TRBD2 (5 bases). The V gene's germline CDR1 is KGHSH and CDR2 LQKENI. This CDR3 comprises 15 residues. Trimming took 2 bases from V and 6 from J, leaving 14 bases between them. CDR3 in amino acids: CASSPFSADPNEQFF. The CDR3 bases are TGTGCCAGCTCACCATTTAGCGCGGACCCCAATGAGCAGTTCTTC.

This clonotype was seen only a few times. The rearrangement links TRBV28 to TRBJ1-5, with D possibly TRBD1 on 5 matching bases. Germline CDR1 reads MDHEN; CDR2 reads SYDVKM. V was pared by 2 bases and J by 7 bases, with 12 bases between. This CDR3 has 14 amino acids. The CDR3 DNA reads TGTGCCAGCAGTTTAGCTAGGGGCTGGCAGCCCCAGCATTTT. This encodes CASSLARGWQPQHF.

In this sample, this clonotype turned up many times. The chain uses TRBV6-2 or TRBV6-3 and TRBJ2-4, with D tentatively TRBD1 or TRBD2 (5 bases each). Germline V CDR1 and CDR2: MNHEY, SVGEGT. Trimming removed 11 bases from V and 3 bases from J, with 14 bases in between. There are 13 residues in the CDR3. Here the CDR3 reads CASKRDGKNIQYF. Written as DNA, the CDR3 is TGTGCCTCAAAACGGGACGGCAAAAACATTCAGTACTTC.

This clonotype was counted at least ten times. V and J are TRBV2 and TRBJ2-2; D unresolved. The CDR3 runs 14 residues. V dropped 3 bases and J dropped 6 bases, with 11 bases sitting between them. The germline V gene has CDR1 SNHLY and CDR2 FYNNEI. CDR3 amino acids: CASSDWDLAGELFF. CDR3 in DNA: TGTGCCAGCAGTGACTGGGATTTGGCCGGGGAGCTGTTTTTT. The whole variable domain, remainder taken from reference TRBV2 and TRBJ2-2, is EPEVTQTPSHQVTQMGQEVILRCVPISNHLYFYWYRQILGQKVEFLVSFYNNEISEKSEIFDDQFSVERPDGSNFTLKIRSTKLEDSAMYFCASSDWDLAGELFFGEGSRLTVL.

The sample holds many counts of this clonotype. The genes are TRBV12-3 or TRBV12-4 and TRBJ1-4, with unresolved D. The V gene lost 2 bases and the J gene lost 8 bases, with 12 bases spanning the gap. The CDR3 has 14 residues. This chain's CDR3 is CASSLSGRREKLFF. For the CDR3, the DNA is TGTGCCAGCAGTTTATCGGGGAGGCGGGAAAAACTGTTTTTT.

This clonotype was seen a handful of times. The genes are TRBV6-2 or TRBV6-3 and TRBJ2-7, with D possibly being TRBD1 (5 bases). Germline CDR1 reads MNHEY; CDR2 reads SVGEGT. The CDR3 contains 14 residues. Between the trimmed V and J ends, which lost 6 bases and 4 bases, there was a span of 16 bases. This CDR3 is CASRATVGRYEQYF. The CDR3, as DNA: TGTGCCAGCAGGGCGACAGTTGGACGGTACGAGCAGTACTTC.

Regarding this clonotype: Given a much more abundant clone one base away, this may be a read error. The rearrangement joins TRBV7-2 to TRBJ2-1; no clear D gene. The CDR3 totals 13 residues. Germline-derived CDR1 and CDR2 are SGHTA and FQGNSA. This CDR3 reads CASSLNPYNEQSF. The DNA of the CDR3 is TGTGCCAGCAGCTTAAATCCCTACAATGAGCAGTCCTTC.

This clonotype was seen repeatedly, ten times or more. The CDR3 here is CSAKGQDYEQYF. CDR3 coding DNA: TGCAGTGCAAAGGGACAGGACTACGAGCAGTACTTC. V is TRBV20-1 and J is TRBJ2-7; 8 positions match TRBD1. Per germline, CDR1 DFQATT and CDR2 SNEGSKA (reference sequence). The CDR3 spans 12 residues. After removal of 6 bases from V and 3 bases from J, the junction contained 4 bases not matched to a gene.

This clonotype has just a few counts. The CDR3 protein is CASSHKAGQVNTEAFF. The DNA for the CDR3 is TGTGCCAGCAGCCATAAAGCGGGGCAGGTGAACACTGAAGCTTTCTTT. The rearrangement links TRBV7-2 to TRBJ1-1; D might be TRBD1 (5 bases). The V gene lost 5 bases and the J gene lost 0 bases, with 16 bases spanning the gap. The CDR3 spans 16 residues. Germline V CDR1 and CDR2: SGHTA, FQGNSA.

In its sample, this clonotype was seen a few times. A far more abundant clone sits one base away, making this likely a read error. V is TRBV20-1 and J is TRBJ2-4, with D perhaps matching TRBD1 or TRBD2 (5 bases each). The CDR3 is 15 amino acids. The germline V and J ends were trimmed by 6 bases and 13 bases, with 28 bases remaining between them. Germline values: CDR1 DFQATT, CDR2 SNEGSKA (reference sequence). The CDR3 DNA sequence: TGCAGTGCACGCGCCCCAGGGAGCTCCTACAATGAGCAGTACTTC. Its protein product is CSARAPGSSYNEQYF.

This clonotype has a count of ten or more. V and J are TRBV6-2 or TRBV6-3 and TRBJ2-3; 8 nucleotides line up with TRBD2. CDR1 MNHEY and CDR2 SVGEGT come from the germline V gene. This CDR3 region has 14 residues. Trimming at V came to 8 bases and at J to 3 bases, leaving 7 bases not matched to a gene. The CDR3 protein is CASDRGGLTDTQYF. CDR3 nucleotides: TGTGCCAGCGATCGCGGGGGGCTTACAGATACGCAGTATTTT.